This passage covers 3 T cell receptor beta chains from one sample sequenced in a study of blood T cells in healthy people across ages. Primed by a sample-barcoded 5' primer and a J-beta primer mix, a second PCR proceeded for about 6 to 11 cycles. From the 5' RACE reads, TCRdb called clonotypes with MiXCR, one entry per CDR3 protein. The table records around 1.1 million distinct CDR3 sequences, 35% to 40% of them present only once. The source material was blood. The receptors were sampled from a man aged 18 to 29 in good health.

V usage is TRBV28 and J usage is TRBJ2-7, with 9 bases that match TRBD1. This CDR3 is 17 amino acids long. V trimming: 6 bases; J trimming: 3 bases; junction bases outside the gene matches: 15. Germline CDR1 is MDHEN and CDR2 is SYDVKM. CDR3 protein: CASRLIIFGTGIYEQYF. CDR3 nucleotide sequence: TGTGCCAGCAGGCTAATTATCTTCGGGACAGGGATCTACGAGCAGTACTTC.

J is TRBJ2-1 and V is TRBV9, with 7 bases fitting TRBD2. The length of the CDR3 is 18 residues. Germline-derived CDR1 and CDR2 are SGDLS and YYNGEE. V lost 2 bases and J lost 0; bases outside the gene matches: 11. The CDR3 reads CASSVDYSGLSSYNEQFF. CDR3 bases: TGTGCCAGCAGCGTCGATTATAGCGGGCTAAGCTCCTACAATGAGCAGTTCTTC.

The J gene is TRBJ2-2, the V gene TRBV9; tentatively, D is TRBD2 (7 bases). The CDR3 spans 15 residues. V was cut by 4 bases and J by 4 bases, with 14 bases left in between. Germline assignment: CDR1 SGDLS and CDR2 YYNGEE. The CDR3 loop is CASSIQRGATGELFF. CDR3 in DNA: TGTGCCAGCAGCATACAACGGGGGGCCACCGGGGAGCTGTTTTTT.